This passage covers 31 T cell receptor beta chains from one sample sequenced in a study of blood T cell repertoires in COVID-19. Sequenced by immunoSEQ multiplex PCR; TCRdb stores in-frame clones only, minus some. Among some 240,000 clones listed, about nine tenths were seen once. The specimen was peripheral blood. These receptors all come from a man aged 55 to 69 who had recovered from COVID-19.

V and J are TRBV6-5 and TRBJ1-1; D call uncertain. Trimming shortened V by 2 bases and J by 2 bases, and 12 bases separated the two germline ends. Germline-derived CDR1 and CDR2 are MNHEY and SVGAGI. This CDR3 has 15 amino acids. The CDR3 loop reads CASSYRRTINTEAFF. CDR3 sequence (DNA): TGTGCCAGCAGTTACAGGCGGACTATCAACACTGAAGCTTTCTTT.

This chain connects TRBV11-2 to TRBJ2-3, with 8 bases that match TRBD2. V dropped 5 bases and J dropped 4; count of bases not matched to a gene: 8. Per germline, CDR1 SGHAT and CDR2 FQNNGV. This CDR3 has 15 amino acids. CDR3 sequence: CASSRKRGWADTQYF. The DNA for the CDR3 is TGTGCCAGCAGCCGAAAGCGGGGGTGGGCAGATACGCAGTATTTT.

The chain carries TRBV5-4 and TRBJ1-1; no definite D call. Trimming removed 10 bases from V and 4 bases from J, with 11 bases in between. CDR3 length: 11 residues. CDR1 is SGHNT, CDR2 YYREEE, per germline (reference sequence). Here the CDR3 DNA reads TGTGCCTCCGGGTTCCTCACTGAAGCTTTCTTT. Protein product: CASGFLTEAFF.

The rearrangement joins TRBV19 to TRBJ1-5; D possibly corresponds to TRBD1 (5 bases). Germline V gives CDR1 LNHDA, CDR2 SQIVND (reference sequence). The CDR3 has 16 amino acids. The germline V and J ends were trimmed by 2 bases and 4 bases, with 15 bases remaining between them. The CDR3 DNA is TGTGCCAGTAGTATATCTCAGGGCGGGGGAAATCAGCCCCAGCATTTT. This sequence encodes CASSISQGGGNQPQHF.

This chain connects TRBV6-5 to TRBJ1-2; D unclear. V was shortened by 2 bases and J by 2 bases, with 9 bases between the two germline ends. Germline CDR1 and CDR2: MNHEY and SVGAGI. The CDR3 is 14 residues long. The DNA for the CDR3 is TGTGCCAGCAGTTACGGCAGGTGGAACTATGGCTACACCTTC. Translation gives CASSYGRWNYGYTF.

The CDR3 loop reads CACVLKGQDSPLHF. The CDR3 region has the DNA TGTGCCTGTGTGTTGAAGGGGCAGGATTCACCCCTCCACTTT. This chain links TRBV2 with TRBJ1-6; possible D gene TRBD1, 5 bases. Germline-derived CDR1 and CDR2 are SNHLY and FYNNEI. The ends were cut back, 11 bases at V and 8 bases at J, with 19 bases in the middle. The CDR3 is 14 residues long. Looking up the rest from reference TRBV2 and TRBJ1-6 gives the full variable domain: EPEVTQTPSHQVTQMGQEVILRCVPISNHLYFYWYRQILGQKVEFLVSFYNNEISEKSEIFDDQFSVERPDGSNFTLKIRSTKLEDSAMYFCACVLKGQDSPLHFGNGTRLTVT.

The CDR3 sequence: CASSYQGLSYGYTF. As DNA, the CDR3 is TGTGCCAGCAGTTACCAGGGGCTCTCCTATGGCTACACCTTC. The chain has TRBV6-5 and TRBJ1-2; TRBD1 might be the D (6 bases). This CDR3 spans 14 amino acids. V was cut by 2 bases and J by 4 bases, with 11 bases left in between. Germline lookup yields CDR1 MNHEY and CDR2 SVGAGI.

The chain has TRBV19 and TRBJ2-5; maybe TRBD2 (5 bases). CDR1 and CDR2 (germline): LNHDA, SQIVND (reference sequence). The CDR3 covers 12 residues. Trimming removed 6 bases at V and 4 bases at J, with 9 bases between. The CDR3 region is CASRSRGETQYF. DNA of the CDR3: TGTGCCAGTAGGTCCCGGGGAGAGACCCAGTACTTC.

This sequence joins TRBV27 and TRBJ1-5; no firm D call. V lost 0 bases and J lost 0, with 9 bases in between. The CDR3 sequence is 16 residues long. Germline CDR1 MNHEY, CDR2 SMNVEV (reference sequence). The CDR3 sequence is CASSLSRGNSNQPQHF. The CDR3 nucleotides read TGTGCCAGCAGTTTATCACGGGGAAATAGCAATCAGCCCCAGCATTTT.

This rearrangement joins TRBV29-1 to TRBJ2-1; D possibly corresponds to TRBD1 (7 bases). This CDR3 region has 15 residues. CDR1 is SQVTM and CDR2 is ANQGSEA in the germline V gene. V was trimmed by 0 bases and J by 6 bases, leaving 15 bases between them. Here the CDR3 DNA reads TGCAGCGTTGAAGATCCGACAGGGAGGTTCAATGAGCAGTTCTTC. Amino acid sequence: CSVEDPTGRFNEQFF.

The rearrangement links TRBV7-2 to TRBJ1-4; 8 nucleotides agree with TRBD1. The CDR3 totals 16 residues. The trim removed 4 bases at V and 6 bases at J, leaving 10 bases unmatched. Looked up from germline, CDR1 is SGHTA and CDR2 is FQGNSA. CDR3: CASSSTRGLRYEKLFF. CDR3 nucleotide sequence: TGTGCCAGCAGCTCCACCAGGGGGCTCAGATATGAAAAACTGTTTTTT.

V and J are TRBV6-2 or TRBV6-3 and TRBJ2-1, with 8 positions matching TRBD1. CDR3 size: 15 residues. V lost 3 bases and J lost 6; bases outside the gene matches: 7. The germline CDR1 and CDR2 sequences are MNHEY and SVGEGT. DNA of the CDR3: TGTGCCAGCAGTTATTTCCAGGGGGCCTTCAATGAGCAGTTCTTC. Translating gives CASSYFQGAFNEQFF.

As concerns this clone: A clone one base away is much larger, so this may be a read error. The chain carries TRBV3-1 (or the pseudogene TRBV3-2) and TRBJ1-5; 8 bases align to TRBD1. Germline loops: CDR1 LGHDT, CDR2 YNNKEL (reference sequence). The trim removed 4 bases at V and 2 bases at J, leaving 4 bases unmatched. The CDR3 sequence is 15 residues long. The CDR3 bases are TGTGCCAGCAGCCCCGGACAGGGTGGCAATCAGCCCCAGCATTTT. Amino acid sequence: CASSPGQGGNQPQHF.

This chain links TRBV6-1 with TRBJ1-2; 8 bases match TRBD1. Per germline, CDR1 MNHNS and CDR2 SASEGT. The CDR3 runs to 16 residues. V was clipped by 2 bases and J by 4 bases; unmatched bases: 9. The CDR3: CASSESGDRGGYGYTF. CDR3 in DNA: TGTGCCAGCAGTGAATCGGGCGACAGGGGAGGCTATGGCTACACCTTC.

V gene TRBV6-2 or TRBV6-3 combines with J gene TRBJ1-6; TRBD1 matches at 7 bases. Trimming at V came to 6 bases and at J to 9 bases, leaving 8 bases not matched to a gene. This CDR3 region has 14 residues. Germline CDR1 is MNHEY and CDR2 is SVGEGT. The CDR3 region is CASSQGQSRSPLHF. The CDR3 DNA reads as TGTGCCAGCAGCCAGGGACAGTCGCGTTCACCCCTCCACTTT.

This rearrangement joins TRBV7-9 to TRBJ2-3, with TRBD1 as a possible D gene (5 bases). CDR1 and CDR2 (germline): SEHNR, FQNEAQ (reference sequence). This CDR3 is built from 14 residues. Trimming stripped 2 bases from V and 2 bases from J, with 8 bases between. The CDR3 spells CASSLRGFTDTQYF. CDR3 sequence (DNA): TGTGCCAGCAGCTTAAGGGGCTTCACAGATACGCAGTATTTT.

The V and J genes are TRBV7-6 and TRBJ2-2; 11 nucleotides agree with TRBD2. The V gene end was trimmed by 4 bases and the J gene end by 5 bases; junction bases not matched to a gene: 9. CDR1 SGHVS and CDR2 FNYEAQ come from the germline V gene. The CDR3 sequence is 17 residues long. This chain's CDR3 is CASSSIGLAGGTGELFF. The CDR3 DNA reads TGTGCCAGCAGCTCCATCGGTCTAGCGGGGGGTACCGGGGAGCTGTTTTTT. The complete variable domain, with remaining parts taken from reference TRBV7-6 and TRBJ2-2, reads GAGVSQSPRYKVTKRGQDVALRCDPISGHVSLYWYRQALGQGPEFLTYFNYEAQQDKSGLPNDRFSAERPEGSISTLTIQRTEQRDSAMYRCASSSIGLAGGTGELFFGEGSRLTVL.

The chain employs TRBV28 and TRBJ1-5; D remains unclear. Germline lookup yields CDR1 MDHEN and CDR2 SYDVKM. V shed 2 bases and J shed 0 bases, with 5 bases lying between them. There are 14 residues in the CDR3. CDR3 loop: CASSLGSSNQPQHF. As DNA, the CDR3 is TGTGCCAGCAGTTTAGGTAGTAGCAATCAGCCCCAGCATTTT.

This sequence joins TRBV29-1 and TRBJ1-3; D is ambiguous. V gave up 4 bases and J gave up 0 bases, with 4 bases separating them. The CDR3 is 12 amino acids. Germline values: CDR1 SQVTM, CDR2 ANQGSEA. CDR3 nucleotide sequence: TGCAGCGTTGTCCGCTCTGGAAACACCATATATTTT. It is translated as CSVVRSGNTIYF. Based on the CDR3 plus reference TRBV29-1 and TRBJ1-3, the full variable domain is SAVISQKPSRDICQRGTSLTIQCQVDSQVTMMFWYRQQPGQSLTLIATANQGSEATYESGFVIDKFPISRPNLTFSTLTVSNMSPEDSSIYLCSVVRSGNTIYFGEGSWLTVV.

The V call is TRBV6-5, the J call TRBJ2-3; D gene ambiguous. The germline gives CDR1 MNHEY, CDR2 SVGAGI. The CDR3 runs 16 residues. Trimming left V 1 base short and J 3 bases short, with 14 bases between. As DNA, the CDR3 is TGTGCCAGCAGTTACTACGGCAGACTGGCGACAGATACGCAGTATTTT. Protein: CASSYYGRLATDTQYF.

This chain uses TRBV5-1 with TRBJ2-7, with 9 positions matching TRBD1. Germline CDR1 is SGHRS and CDR2 is YFSETQ. J lost 2 bases, V lost 3 bases, and 6 bases had no gene match. This CDR3 contains 15 residues. The chain's CDR3 is CASSSDGQGTYEQYF. CDR3 bases: TGCGCCAGCAGCTCAGATGGACAGGGGACCTACGAGCAGTACTTC.

V is TRBV3-1 (or the pseudogene TRBV3-2) and J is TRBJ1-4, with TRBD1 identical over 9 bases. The V and J ends lost 0 bases and 4 bases, in that order; junction bases with no gene match: 3. This CDR3 contains 16 residues. Per germline, CDR1 LGHDT and CDR2 YNNKEL (reference sequence). The CDR3 loop reads CASSQDGGQGNEKLFF. The DNA for the CDR3 is TGTGCCAGCAGCCAAGATGGGGGACAGGGTAATGAAAAACTGTTTTTT.

V usage is TRBV18 and J usage is TRBJ2-1; D is uncertain. Trimming took off 4 bases at V and 8 bases at J, with 12 bases between the two ends. From germline, CDR1 is KGHSH and CDR2 LQKENI. The CDR3 is 13 amino acids. The CDR3 nucleotides read TGTGCCAGCTCACGTTTGGAGATCGATGAGCAGTTCTTC. It codes for CASSRLEIDEQFF.

V gene TRBV11-3 combines with J gene TRBJ2-5; D perhaps matches TRBD2 (5 bases). V lost 6 bases and J lost 5, with 13 bases in between. The CDR3 consists of 13 residues. Germline CDR1 and CDR2: SGHNT and YENEEA. CDR3 sequence reads: CASSQTGMETQYF. In nucleotides, the CDR3 is TGTGCCAGCAGTCAAACCGGGATGGAGACCCAGTACTTC.

The chain links TRBV5-1 to TRBJ1-1; D gene uncertain. The V end lost 2 bases, the J end lost 0 bases, and 8 bases lay between the germline ends. This CDR3 is 14 amino acids long. Germline V gene lookup returns CDR1 SGHRS and CDR2 YFSETQ. In DNA form, the CDR3 reads TGCGCCAGCAGCTTAGTCGGGGTGAACACTGAAGCTTTCTTT. This encodes CASSLVGVNTEAFF.

The chain combines TRBV7-8 with TRBJ2-5, with D tentatively TRBD1 (5 bases). CDR1 and CDR2 from the germline V gene are SGHVS and FQNEAQ. The CDR3 has 14 residues. The ends were cut back, 2 bases at V and 3 bases at J, with 10 bases in the middle. CDR3 amino acids: CASSLSNRKETQYF. The CDR3 DNA reads as TGTGCCAGCAGCTTATCGAACAGGAAAGAGACCCAGTACTTC.

This clone came up a few times. The chain has TRBV5-1 and TRBJ1-3; tentative D call: TRBD1 (5 bases). The CDR3 runs to 17 residues. Germline V gene sequence: CDR1 SGHRS, CDR2 YFSETQ. The V end was cut by 0 bases, the J end by 4 bases, with 17 bases between. CDR3: CASSLGARAPLGNTIYF. CDR3 bases: TGCGCCAGCAGCTTGGGGGCCAGGGCCCCCCTCGGAAACACCATATATTTT.

The chain joins TRBV12-3 or TRBV12-4 to TRBJ1-5, with 7 bases aligning to TRBD1. The V segment lost 6 bases and the J segment 3 bases; nucleotides outside the gene matches: 2. The CDR3 totals 13 residues. The CDR3, as DNA: TGTGCCAGCAGCGGGACAGTCAATCAGCCCCAGCATTTT. Encoded protein: CASSGTVNQPQHF.

The chain couples TRBV6-1 to TRBJ1-2, with 9 bases matching TRBD1. The CDR3 has 14 residues. The germline V gene encodes CDR1 MNHNS and CDR2 SASEGT. The junction had 1 base not matched to a gene; V was cut back by 3 bases and J by 2 bases. This CDR3 reads CASSDGQGNYGYTF. In DNA form, the CDR3 reads TGTGCCAGCAGTGACGGACAGGGGAACTATGGCTACACCTTC.

The chain employs TRBV18 and TRBJ1-1; 8 bases are shared with TRBD1. The CDR3 has 12 amino acids. CDR1 is KGHSH, CDR2 LQKENI, per germline. V trimming: 4 bases; J trimming: 6 bases; junction bases outside the gene matches: 1. CDR3 residues: CASSQDRAEAFF. The CDR3, as DNA: TGTGCCAGCTCACAGGACAGGGCTGAAGCTTTCTTT.

This chain joins TRBV6-2 or TRBV6-3 and TRBJ2-7; D perhaps matches TRBD1 (6 bases). The CDR3 contains 15 residues. Trimming shortened V by 5 bases and J by 2 bases, and 16 bases separated the two germline ends. From germline, CDR1 is MNHEY and CDR2 SVGEGT. The CDR3 loop is CASSGPFGGTYEQYF. In nucleotides, the CDR3 is TGTGCCAGCAGTGGACCCTTTGGGGGCACCTACGAGCAGTACTTC.